These T cell receptor beta chains were read from a single sample in a study of blood T cells in healthy people across ages. From the 5' RACE reads, TCRdb called clonotypes with MiXCR, one entry per CDR3 protein. The data hold fewer than 750,000 distinct CDR3 sequences, with 40% to 65% observed a single time. Sequenced sample: blood. The receptors stem from a woman of 80 years or more in good health. The CDR3 runs from the conserved cysteine through the conserved F or W.

v_call	cdr3_aa
TRBV10-2	CASSSIPGRVHNEQFF
TRBV28	CASRQGKETQYF
TRBV28	CASSSRTGGRAANYGYTF
TRBV20-1	CSARREGIYNEQYF
TRBV28	CASSLFGSRSNEQFF
TRBV5-1	CASRVGLKGDEQFF
TRBV4-3	CASSQGPGTVYGYTF
TRBV4-3	CASSQERQGGSDEQFF
TRBV2	CASTGALQETQYF
TRBV3-1	CASSQEYSPNYGYTF
TRBV5-1	CASSLRAQVYEQYF
TRBV9	CASSVAGQRGYNEQFF
TRBV2	CASSEATSNQPQHF
TRBV16	CASSQWNPGTAYNYGYTF
TRBV12-3/TRBV12-4	CASSAQGGDYEQYF
TRBV12-3/TRBV12-4	CASSPGGSQGTEAFF
TRBV7-9	CASSLENRGPGGYTF
TRBV24-1	CATSDTGTGGDEQFF
TRBV14	CASSQGTADRYGYTF
TRBV20-1	CSADRDMNYEQYF
TRBV7-9	CASSFSGGWNTEAFF
TRBV14	CASSLRQILSYNEQFF
TRBV7-2	CASSPDSGGTDTQYF
TRBV7-9	CASSSASGDTQYF
TRBV7-2	CASSTRVGSGTDTQYF
TRBV28	CASRKDRSNYGYTF
TRBV6-5	CASSYPTQGSAGRRSSTDTQYF
TRBV9	CASSLGTSVIDEQFF
TRBV27	CASSHNRQETQYF
TRBV7-3	CASSLRAGGNNEQFF
TRBV9	CASSTIAGGGETQYF
TRBV2	CASSYQDYGQYF
TRBV2	CASSMGRGNQPQHF
TRBV7-2	CASSLKTGSGEQYF
TRBV5-5	CASIGGGLARYEQYF
TRBV24-1	CATSDPGRGESGNTIYF
TRBV5-4	CASSLVGSFSYNEQFF
TRBV6-6	CASSPPGTGATYEQYF
TRBV27	CASSKLAGGQGEQFF
TRBV29-1	CSVGTSGRREQYF
TRBV7-2	CASSSQLAGDLIPFF
TRBV7-3	CASSAGRGGNEQFF
TRBV6-6	CASSYQADSGNTIYF
TRBV20-1	CSARDGFGGYNSPLHF
TRBV9	CASRTGTDGYTF
TRBV12-3/TRBV12-4	CASSYGGAQLAKNIQYF
TRBV27	CASTLPDRRGETQYF
TRBV6-5	CASRLGQGANQPQHF
TRBV6-5	CASSPLNTDTQYF
TRBV4-1	CASRDPALLTHYGYTF
TRBV9	CASSVGFPSTDTQYF
TRBV7-9	CASSLEAMAWSGYTF
TRBV12-3/TRBV12-4	CASSFRGSSGEQFF